The 8 T cell receptor beta chains reported below all come from one sample, sequenced in a study of cytotoxic CD8 clonotypes in ibrutinib-treated CLL. The assay was immunoSEQ multiplex PCR, and TCRdb's table has in-frame clones only and misses some. Seen here are approximately 100,000 clones, 55% to 75% observed once, and the top ten hold 37%. This specimen was PBMCs, taken after 24 months of ibrutinib treatment. These receptors were obtained from a human donor with chronic lymphocytic leukemia.

The rearrangement links TRBV6-5 to TRBJ2-4; 8 nucleotides line up with TRBD1. Per the germline V gene, CDR1 is MNHEY and CDR2 is SVGAGI. The CDR3 totals 11 residues. V lost 2 bases to trimming and J lost 15 bases; unmatched junction nucleotides: 3. The CDR3 coding sequence is TGTGCCAGCAGTTACGGACAGGGCCCGTACTTC. Its translation: CASSYGQGPYF.

The chain has TRBV7-9 and TRBJ2-7, with 11 bases lining up with TRBD2. Germline V gene sequence: CDR1 SEHNR, CDR2 FQNEAQ (reference sequence). V gave up 3 bases and J gave up 7 bases; unmatched junction bases: 8. The CDR3 consists of 15 residues. The CDR3 sequence is CASSLDSGGAGEQYF. In DNA, the CDR3 is TGTGCCAGCAGCTTGGATAGCGGGGGGGCCGGAGAGCAGTACTTC.

The chain combines TRBV6-6 with TRBJ2-7; D gene uncertain. The V end was cut by 2 bases, the J end by 4 bases, with 12 bases between. The CDR3 extends over 14 amino acids. The germline V gene has CDR1 MNHNY and CDR2 SVGAGI (reference sequence). The CDR3: CASSYGVQQYEQYF. The CDR3 DNA follows: TGTGCCAGCAGTTACGGAGTTCAGCAATACGAGCAGTACTTC.

This chain connects TRBV11-3 to TRBJ2-1; D not certain. Germline V lookup: CDR1 SGHNT, CDR2 YENEEA. CDR3 size: 14 residues. Trimming left V 1 base short and J 5 bases short, with 9 bases between. The CDR3 DNA reads as TGTGCCAGCAGCTTAGCCTCGACTCACAATGAGCAGTTCTTC. Protein product: CASSLASTHNEQFF. The entire variable domain, with the rest obtained from reference TRBV11-3 and TRBJ2-1, is as follows: EAGVVQSPRYKIIEKKQPVAFWCNPISGHNTLYWYLQNLGQGPELLIRYENEEAVDDSQLPKDRFSAERLKGVDSTLKIQPAELGDSAVYLCASSLASTHNEQFFGPGTRLTVL.

The rearrangement links TRBV6-5 to TRBJ1-2; 7 bases map to TRBD1. The CDR3 spans 15 residues. V lost 3 bases, J lost 5 bases, and 9 bases stayed unmatched. CDR1 and CDR2 from the germline V gene are MNHEY and SVGAGI. The CDR3 DNA sequence: TGTGCCAGCAGTTATTCCGGGACAGAGGGTTATGGCTACACCTTC. Its protein product is CASSYSGTEGYGYTF.

The rearrangement links TRBV5-4 to TRBJ2-3; TRBD1 agrees at 8 bases. Germline lookup yields CDR1 SGHNT and CDR2 YYREEE (reference sequence). This CDR3 comprises 17 residues. The V gene end was trimmed by 6 bases and the J gene end by 0 bases; junction bases not matched to a gene: 12. CDR3 amino acids: CASTLFWTGLSTDTQYF. The DNA for the CDR3 is TGTGCCAGCACCCTATTTTGGACAGGGCTAAGCACAGATACGCAGTATTTT.

The chain is built from TRBV10-1 and TRBJ1-1, with a possible D match to TRBD1 (6 bases). Deletions cut 10 bases from V and 0 bases from J, with 12 bases between. Germline V gives CDR1 WNHNN, CDR2 SYGVQD (reference sequence). The CDR3 runs to 13 residues. For the CDR3, the DNA is TGCGCCACCCGACAGGCACTGAACACTGAAGCTTTCTTT. Protein product: CATRQALNTEAFF.

CDR3 sequence reads: CASTYKADQPQHF. In nucleotides, the CDR3 is TGTGCCAGCACTTACAAGGCTGATCAGCCCCAGCATTTT. V gene TRBV6-1 combines with J gene TRBJ1-5; D is undetermined. V was clipped by 7 bases and J by 5 bases, with 12 bases between them. The CDR3 is 13 amino acids. CDR1 is MNHNS and CDR2 is SASEGT in the germline V gene.